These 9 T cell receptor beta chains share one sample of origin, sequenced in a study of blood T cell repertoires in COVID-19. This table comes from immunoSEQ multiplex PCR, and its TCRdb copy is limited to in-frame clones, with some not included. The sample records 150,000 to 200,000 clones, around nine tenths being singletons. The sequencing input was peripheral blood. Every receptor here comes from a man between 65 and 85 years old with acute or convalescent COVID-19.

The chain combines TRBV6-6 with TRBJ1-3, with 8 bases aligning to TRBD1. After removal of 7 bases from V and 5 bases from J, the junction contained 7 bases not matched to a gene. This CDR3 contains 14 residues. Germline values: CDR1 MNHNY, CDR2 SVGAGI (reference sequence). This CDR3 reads CASTRTGKRNTIYF. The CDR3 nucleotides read TGTGCCAGCACCCGGACAGGGAAAAGAAACACCATATATTTT.

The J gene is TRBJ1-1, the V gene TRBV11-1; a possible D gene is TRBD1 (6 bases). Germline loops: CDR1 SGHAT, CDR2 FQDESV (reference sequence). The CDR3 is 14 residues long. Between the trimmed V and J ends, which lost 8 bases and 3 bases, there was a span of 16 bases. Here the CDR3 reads CASQPTGTYTEAFF. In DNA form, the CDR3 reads TGTGCCAGCCAGCCTACAGGGACCTACACTGAAGCTTTCTTT.

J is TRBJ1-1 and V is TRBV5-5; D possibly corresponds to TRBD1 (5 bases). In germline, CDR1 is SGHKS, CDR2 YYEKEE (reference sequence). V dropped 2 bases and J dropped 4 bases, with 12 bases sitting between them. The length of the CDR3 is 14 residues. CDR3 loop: CASSFGAVITEAFF. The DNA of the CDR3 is TGTGCCAGCAGCTTTGGGGCAGTAATCACTGAAGCTTTCTTT.

CDR3 sequence: CASRQAGGDEKLFF. In DNA, the CDR3 is TGTGCCAGCAGACAGGCGGGGGGGGACGAAAAACTGTTTTTT. The chain employs TRBV28 and TRBJ1-4; TRBD1 is a possible D gene (5 bases). This CDR3 contains 14 residues. Deletions cut 6 bases from V and 8 bases from J, with 16 bases between. Looked up from germline, CDR1 is MDHEN and CDR2 is SYDVKM.

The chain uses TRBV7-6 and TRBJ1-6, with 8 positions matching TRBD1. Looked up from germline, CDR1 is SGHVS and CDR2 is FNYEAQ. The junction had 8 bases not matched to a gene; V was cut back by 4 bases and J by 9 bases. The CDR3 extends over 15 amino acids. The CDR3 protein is CASSSLAGGGSPLHF. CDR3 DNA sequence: TGTGCCAGCAGCTCCCTTGCAGGGGGCGGTTCACCCCTCCACTTT.

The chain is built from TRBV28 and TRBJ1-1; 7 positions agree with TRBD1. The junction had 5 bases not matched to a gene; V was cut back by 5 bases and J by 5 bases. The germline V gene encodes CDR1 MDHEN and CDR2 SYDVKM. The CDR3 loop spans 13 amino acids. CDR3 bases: TGTGCCAGCAGTCCGGGACAGAAAACTGAAGCTTTCTTT. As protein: CASSPGQKTEAFF.

The CDR3 DNA reads as TGCAGCGTTGGGGACTCGGCGAACACCGGGGAGCTGTTTTTT. It encodes CSVGDSANTGELFF. The J gene is TRBJ2-2, the V gene TRBV29-1, with D possibly being TRBD2 (6 bases). The CDR3 is 14 amino acids. Germline-derived CDR1 and CDR2 are SQVTM and ANQGSEA. Between the trimmed V and J ends, which lost 4 bases and 0 bases, there was a span of 9 bases.

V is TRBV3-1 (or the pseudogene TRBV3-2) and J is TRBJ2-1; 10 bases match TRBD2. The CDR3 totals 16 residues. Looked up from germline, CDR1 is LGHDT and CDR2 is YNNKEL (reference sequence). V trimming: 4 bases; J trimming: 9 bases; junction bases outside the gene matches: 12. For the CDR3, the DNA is TGTGCCAGCAGCCCAGGACTCCTAGCGGGAGTGAGTGAGCAGTTCTTC. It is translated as CASSPGLLAGVSEQFF.

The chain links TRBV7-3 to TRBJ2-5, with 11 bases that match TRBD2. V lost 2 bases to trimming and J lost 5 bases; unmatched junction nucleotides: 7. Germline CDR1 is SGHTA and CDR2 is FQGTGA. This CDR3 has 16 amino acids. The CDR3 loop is CASSLGTSGGIETQYF. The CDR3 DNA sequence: TGTGCCAGCAGCTTAGGGACTAGCGGCGGTATTGAGACCCAGTACTTC. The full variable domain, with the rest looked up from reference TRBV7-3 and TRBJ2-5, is GAGVSQTPSNKVTEKGKYVELRCDPISGHTALYWYRQSLGQGPEFLIYFQGTGAADDSGLPNDRFFAVRPEGSVSTLKIQRTERGDSAVYLCASSLGTSGGIETQYFGPGTRLLVL.